The subject of this entry is one T cell receptor (beta chain). The data were taken from a study of blood T cell repertoires in COVID-19. Study as a whole: Researchers got acute and convalescent COVID-19 samples from the United States, Italy and Spain. T cells, B-cell-depleted T cells, or PBMCs provided the cDNA or gDNA that served as material.

Per the authors' pipeline: It was from reference gene primer amplification that nucleated cell counts were estimated. Only in-frame clones appear in the TCRdb table, and some are missing; sequencing was by immunoSEQ multiplex PCR. The V and J calls and clone size come from that table; D and trimming were worked out from the DNA. This sample has about 12,000 clones; around 70% occur once, and the top ten carry around a tenth. Patients of the Seattle cohort, enrolled during active infection, were followed longitudinally. Sequenced input: peripheral blood. This clonotype originated in a man in his fifties or sixties with COVID-19, enrolled during active disease.

CDR3: CASGRQGDQPQHF. The CDR3 DNA reads TGTGCCAGCGGACGACAGGGAGATCAGCCCCAGCATTTT. The chain has TRBV25-1 and TRBJ1-5; TRBD1 matches at 7 bases. Trimming at V came to 8 bases and at J to 5 bases, leaving 6 bases not matched to a gene. The germline CDR1 and CDR2 sequences are MGHDK and SYGVNS. The length of the CDR3 is 13 residues.